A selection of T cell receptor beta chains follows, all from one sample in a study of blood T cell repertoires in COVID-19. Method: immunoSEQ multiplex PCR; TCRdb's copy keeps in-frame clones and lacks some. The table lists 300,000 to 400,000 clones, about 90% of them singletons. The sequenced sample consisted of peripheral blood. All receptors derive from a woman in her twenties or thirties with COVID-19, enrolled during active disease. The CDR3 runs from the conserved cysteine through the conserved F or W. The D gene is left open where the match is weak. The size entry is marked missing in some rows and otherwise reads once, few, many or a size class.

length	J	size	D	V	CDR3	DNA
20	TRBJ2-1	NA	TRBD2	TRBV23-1	CASSQSPGLAEGDSYNEQFF	TGCGCCAGCAGTCAATCCCCGGGACTAGCGGAAGGAGACTCCTACAATGAGCAGTTCTTC
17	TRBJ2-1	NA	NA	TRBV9	CASSPQIGSGKYNEQFF	TGTGCCAGCAGCCCCCAGATAGGTAGCGGAAAATACAATGAGCAGTTCTTC
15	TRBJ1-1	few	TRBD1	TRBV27	CASRGTGSRVTEAFF	TGTGCCAGCCGCGGGACAGGGTCTAGAGTCACTGAAGCTTTCTTT
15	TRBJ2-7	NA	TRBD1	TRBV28	CASSQRDRGSYEQYF	TGTGCCAGCAGTCAGCGGGACAGGGGGTCCTACGAGCAGTACTTC
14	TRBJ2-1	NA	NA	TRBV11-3	CASSLGGPNNEQFF	TGTGCCAGCAGCTTAGGGGGGCCAAACAATGAGCAGTTCTTC
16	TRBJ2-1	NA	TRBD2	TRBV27	CASSLSPSGDYNEQFF	TGTGCCAGCAGTTTATCACCTAGCGGGGACTACAATGAGCAGTTCTTC
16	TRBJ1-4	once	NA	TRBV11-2	CASSLEGVATNEKLFF	TGTGCCAGCAGCTTAGAGGGCGTTGCAACTAATGAAAAACTGTTTTTT
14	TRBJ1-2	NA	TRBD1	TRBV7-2	CASSSTGPNYGYTF	TGTGCCAGCAGCTCGACAGGGCCTAACTATGGCTACACCTTC
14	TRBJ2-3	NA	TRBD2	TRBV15	CATSIAGRTDTQYF	TGTGCCACTTCAATAGCGGGACGCACAGATACGCAGTATTTT
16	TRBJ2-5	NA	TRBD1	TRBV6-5	CASSYSTGTAQETQYF	TGTGCCAGCAGTTACTCGACTGGGACAGCACAAGAGACCCAGTACTTC
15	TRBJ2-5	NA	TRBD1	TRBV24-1	CATSDAGQGQETQYF	TGTGCCACCAGTGATGCGGGACAGGGGCAAGAGACCCAGTACTTC
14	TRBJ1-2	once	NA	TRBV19	CASSMWEDLYGYTF	TGTGCCAGTAGTATGTGGGAGGACCTCTATGGCTACACCTTC
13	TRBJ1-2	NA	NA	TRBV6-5	CASRWTVTYGYTF	TGTGCCAGCAGGTGGACAGTCACCTATGGCTACACCTTC
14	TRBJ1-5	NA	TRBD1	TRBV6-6	CASRGQGPSQPQHF	TGTGCCAGCAGAGGACAGGGACCTAGTCAGCCCCAGCATTTT
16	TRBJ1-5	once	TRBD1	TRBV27	CASSLVGTASNQPQHF	TGTGCCAGCAGTTTAGTCGGGACAGCTAGCAATCAGCCCCAGCATTTT
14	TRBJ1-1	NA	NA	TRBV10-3	CAISEEGPNTEAFF	TGTGCCATCAGTGAGGAGGGTCCGAACACTGAAGCTTTCTTT
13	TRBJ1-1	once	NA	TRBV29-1	CSVDHAGDTEAFF	TGCAGCGTTGACCACGCAGGGGATACTGAAGCTTTCTTT
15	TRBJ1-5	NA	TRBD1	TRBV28	CASRTTGEGNQPQHF	TGTGCCAGCAGAACGACAGGGGAGGGGAATCAGCCCCAGCATTTT
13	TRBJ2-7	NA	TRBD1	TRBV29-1	CSVESDRGYEQYF	TGCAGCGTTGAAAGTGACAGGGGATACGAGCAGTACTTC
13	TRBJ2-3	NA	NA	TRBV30	CAWTAGRADTQYF	TGTGCCTGGACGGCGGGAAGGGCAGATACGCAGTATTTT
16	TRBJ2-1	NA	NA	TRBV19	CASSPTSGTPYNEQFF	TGTGCCAGTAGTCCCACCTCCGGGACTCCCTACAATGAGCAGTTCTTC
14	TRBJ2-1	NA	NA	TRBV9	CAGAPGASYNEQFF	TGTGCCGGGGCCCCGGGAGCCTCCTACAATGAGCAGTTCTTC
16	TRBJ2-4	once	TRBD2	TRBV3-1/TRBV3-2	CASSQGGGLAKNIQYF	TGTGCCAGCAGCCAAGGGGGGGGACTAGCCAAAAACATTCAGTACTTC
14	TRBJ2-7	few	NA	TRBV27	CASSLGRVGHEQYF	TGTGCCAGCAGTTTGGGCAGGGTGGGCCACGAGCAGTACTTC
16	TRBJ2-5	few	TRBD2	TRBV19	CASSPLTSGRRETQYF	TGTGCCAGTAGTCCTTTGACTAGCGGGAGGCGAGAGACCCAGTACTTC
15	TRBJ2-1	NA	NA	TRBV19	CASSMEGTVYNEQFF	TGTGCCAGTAGTATGGAGGGGACTGTATACAATGAGCAGTTCTTC
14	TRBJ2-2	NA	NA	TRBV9	CASSGKGDTGELFF	TGTGCCAGCAGCGGTAAGGGGGACACCGGGGAGCTGTTTTTT
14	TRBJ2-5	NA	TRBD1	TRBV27	CASSSLTGKETQYF	TGTGCCAGCAGTTCCCTGACAGGGAAAGAGACCCAGTACTTC
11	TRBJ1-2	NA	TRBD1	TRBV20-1	CSAPDRRGYTF	TGCAGTGCACCGGACAGGAGAGGCTACACCTTC
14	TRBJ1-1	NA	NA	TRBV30	CAWKGREGNTEAFF	TGTGCCTGGAAAGGTAGGGAGGGGAACACTGAAGCTTTCTTT
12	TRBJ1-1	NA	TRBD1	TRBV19	CATGTAGTEAFF	TGTGCCACAGGGACAGCGGGCACTGAAGCTTTCTTT
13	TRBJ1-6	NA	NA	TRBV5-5	CASSLVQSDTLHF	TGTGCCAGCAGCTTGGTACAGTCTGACACCCTCCACTTT
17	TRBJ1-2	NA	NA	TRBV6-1	CASSDSPGRILAYGYTF	TGTGCCAGCAGTGATTCGCCAGGGAGGATTTTGGCCTATGGCTACACCTTC
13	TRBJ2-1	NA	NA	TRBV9	CASSPGSYNEQFF	TGTGCCAGCAGCCCTGGGAGCTACAATGAGCAGTTCTTC
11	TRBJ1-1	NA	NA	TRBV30	CAWRRNTEAFF	TGTGCCTGGAGGAGAAACACTGAAGCTTTCTTT
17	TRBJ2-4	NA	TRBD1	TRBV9	CASSAHTGDMTKNIQYF	TGTGCCAGCAGCGCCCATACAGGGGATATGACCAAAAACATTCAGTACTTC
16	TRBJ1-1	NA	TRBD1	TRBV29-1	CSVLSRDRGGDTEAFF	TGCAGCGTTCTGTCCCGGGACAGGGGAGGGGACACTGAAGCTTTCTTT
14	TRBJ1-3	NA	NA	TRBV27	CASSWSGNGNTIYF	TGTGCCAGCTCGTGGTCGGGGAATGGAAACACCATATATTTT
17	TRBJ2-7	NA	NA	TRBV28	CASSFIGLGRVHYEQYF	TGTGCCAGCAGTTTTATCGGGTTGGGCAGGGTCCACTACGAGCAGTACTTC
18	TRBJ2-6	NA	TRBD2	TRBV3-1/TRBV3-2	CASSHPGLAGAGANVLTF	TGTGCCAGCAGCCACCCGGGACTAGCGGGAGCTGGGGCCAACGTCCTGACTTTC
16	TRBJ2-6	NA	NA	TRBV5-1	CASSLAGSSGANVLTF	TGCGCCAGCAGCTTGGCCGGGAGCTCTGGGGCCAACGTCCTGACTTTC
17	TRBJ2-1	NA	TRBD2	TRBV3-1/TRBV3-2	CASSQVGRREKNNEQFF	TGTGCCAGCAGCCAAGTCGGCCGGCGGGAGAAAAACAATGAGCAGTTCTTC
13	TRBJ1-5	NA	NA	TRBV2	CASRGPLNQPQHF	TGTGCCAGCAGGGGCCCCCTTAATCAGCCCCAGCATTTT
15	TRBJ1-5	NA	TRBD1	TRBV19	CASSDQDRLGQPQHF	TGTGCCAGTAGTGACCAGGACAGGTTGGGTCAGCCCCAGCATTTT
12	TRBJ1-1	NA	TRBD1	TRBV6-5	CASSRDRELAFF	TGTGCCAGCAGTCGGGACAGGGAACTGGCTTTCTTT
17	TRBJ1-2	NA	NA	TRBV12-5	CASGLVLGQTNNYGYTF	TGTGCTAGTGGTTTGGTACTCGGGCAGACTAACAACTATGGCTACACCTTC